This TCR beta chain originates from a study of a mutant IDH1 vaccine in newly diagnosed glioma. Study context: Before enrollment, patients got radiotherapy alone, temozolomide alone, or mostly the combination.

Measured with immunoSEQ multiplex PCR; TCRdb has only the in-frame clones, and not every one. The repertoire consists of some 68,000 clones, with roughly 78% occurring once and the leading ten covering around 8.4%. This sample's time point: baseline, week 1 (first vaccination visit). Treatment specified: pre-vaccination baseline after standard-of-care therapy. There are a few counts of this clone. The sample here was PBMCs, taken from a glioma patient treated with radiotherapy, temozolomide or both. This sequence was found in a man aged 45 to 65 with glioma.

The CDR3 protein is CAIARVSGGETQYF. The CDR3 nucleotides are TGTGCCATCGCTAGGGTTAGCGGGGGAGAGACCCAGTACTTC. The chain employs TRBV10-3 and TRBJ2-5, with 9 bases that match TRBD2. Germline trimming cut 8 bases from V and 4 bases from J; bases unmatched to any gene: 8. This CDR3 comprises 14 residues. Germline values: CDR1 ENHRY, CDR2 SYGVKD.